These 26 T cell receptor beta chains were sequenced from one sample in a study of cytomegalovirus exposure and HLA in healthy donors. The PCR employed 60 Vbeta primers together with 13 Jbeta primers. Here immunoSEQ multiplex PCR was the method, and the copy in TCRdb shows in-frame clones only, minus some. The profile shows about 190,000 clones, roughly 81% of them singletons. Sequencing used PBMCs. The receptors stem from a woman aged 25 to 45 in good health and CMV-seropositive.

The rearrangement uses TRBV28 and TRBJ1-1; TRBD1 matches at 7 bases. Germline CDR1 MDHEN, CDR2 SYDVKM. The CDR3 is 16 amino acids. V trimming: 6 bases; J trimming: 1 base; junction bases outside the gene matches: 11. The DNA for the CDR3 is TGTGCCAGCAGATCGCCCTGGACAGGCCCGAACACTGAAGCTTTCTTT. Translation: CASRSPWTGPNTEAFF.

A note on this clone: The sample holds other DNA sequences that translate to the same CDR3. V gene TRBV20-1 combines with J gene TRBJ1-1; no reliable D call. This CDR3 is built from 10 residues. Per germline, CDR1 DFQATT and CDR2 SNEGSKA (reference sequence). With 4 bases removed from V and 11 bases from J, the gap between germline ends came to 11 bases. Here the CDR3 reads CSATDRGAFF. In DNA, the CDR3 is TGCAGTGCTACGGACCGCGGGGCTTTCTTT.

CDR3 in DNA: TGTGCCAGCAGTGCGGCATCCCGAGGCAATGAGCAGTTCTTC. Encoded protein: CASSAASRGNEQFF. The rearrangement uses TRBV2 and TRBJ2-1; the D is unclear. Germline V gene data show CDR1 as SNHLY and CDR2 as FYNNEI. V lost 4 bases and J lost 6, with 13 bases in between. The CDR3 has 14 amino acids.

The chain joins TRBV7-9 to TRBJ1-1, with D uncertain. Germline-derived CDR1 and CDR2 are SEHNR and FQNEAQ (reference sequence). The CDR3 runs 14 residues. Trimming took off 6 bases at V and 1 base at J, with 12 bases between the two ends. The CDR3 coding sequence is TGTGCCAGCAGTTCCGAAACACCGAACACTGAAGCTTTCTTT. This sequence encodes CASSSETPNTEAFF. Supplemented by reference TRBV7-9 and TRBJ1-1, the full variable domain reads DTGVSQNPRHKITKRGQNVTFRCDPISEHNRLYWYRQTLGQGPEFLTYFQNEAQLEKSRLLSDRFSAERPKGSFSTLEIQRTEQGDSAMYLCASSSETPNTEAFFGQGTRLTVV.

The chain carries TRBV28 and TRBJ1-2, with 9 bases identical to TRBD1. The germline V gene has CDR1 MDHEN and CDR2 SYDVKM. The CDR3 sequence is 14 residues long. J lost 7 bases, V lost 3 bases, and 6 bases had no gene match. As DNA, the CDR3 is TGTGCCAGCAGTTTGGGGACAGGGATCGTTGGCTACACCTTC. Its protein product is CASSLGTGIVGYTF.

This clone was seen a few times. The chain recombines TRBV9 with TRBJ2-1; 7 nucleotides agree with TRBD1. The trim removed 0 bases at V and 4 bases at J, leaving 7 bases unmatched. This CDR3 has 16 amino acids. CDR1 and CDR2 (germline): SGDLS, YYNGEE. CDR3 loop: CASSVVGSGGYNEQFF. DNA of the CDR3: TGTGCCAGCAGCGTAGTAGGGTCAGGGGGATACAATGAGCAGTTCTTC.

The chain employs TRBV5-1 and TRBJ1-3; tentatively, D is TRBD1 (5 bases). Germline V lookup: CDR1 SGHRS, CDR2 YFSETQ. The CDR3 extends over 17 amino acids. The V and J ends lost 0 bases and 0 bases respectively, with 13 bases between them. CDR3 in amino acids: CASSLGLGGLSGNTIYF. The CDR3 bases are TGCGCCAGCAGCTTGGGGCTGGGGGGTCTCTCTGGAAACACCATATATTTT.

This CDR3 reads CATSRGTSSYNEQFF. The DNA for the CDR3 is TGTGCCACCAGCCGCGGGACCAGCTCCTACAATGAGCAGTTCTTC. V usage is TRBV15 and J usage is TRBJ2-1; D may be TRBD2 (6 bases). Germline CDR1 reads LNHNV; CDR2 reads YYDKDF (reference sequence). V dropped 5 bases and J dropped 0 bases, with 11 bases sitting between them. The CDR3 covers 15 residues.

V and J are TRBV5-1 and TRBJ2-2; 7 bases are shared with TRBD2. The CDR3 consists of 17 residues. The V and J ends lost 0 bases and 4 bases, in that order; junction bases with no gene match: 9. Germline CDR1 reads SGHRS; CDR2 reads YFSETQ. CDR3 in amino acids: CASSLALYGRITGELFF. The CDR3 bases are TGCGCCAGCAGCTTGGCTCTGTACGGGAGGATCACCGGGGAGCTGTTTTTT.

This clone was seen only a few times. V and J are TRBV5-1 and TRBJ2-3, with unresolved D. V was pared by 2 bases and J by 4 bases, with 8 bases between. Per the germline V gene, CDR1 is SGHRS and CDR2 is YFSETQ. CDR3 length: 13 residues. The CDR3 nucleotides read TGCGCCAGCAGCTTTGGCGGAGCAGATACGCAGTATTTT. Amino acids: CASSFGGADTQYF.

In nucleotides, the CDR3 is TGCGCCAGCAGCCAAGAAAGTCAGGGGGCGCCCGAAAAACTGTTTTTT. Translating it yields CASSQESQGAPEKLFF. V gene TRBV4-1 combines with J gene TRBJ1-4; 8 bases are a match to TRBD1. V lost 0 bases and J lost 8; bases outside the gene matches: 8. CDR1 and CDR2 (germline): MGHRA, YSYEKL. The CDR3 totals 16 residues.

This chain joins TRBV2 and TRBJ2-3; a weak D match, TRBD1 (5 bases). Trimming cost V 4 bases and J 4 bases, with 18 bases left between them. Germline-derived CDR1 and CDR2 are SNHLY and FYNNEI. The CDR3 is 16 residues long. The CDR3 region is CASSVRSAGPPDTQYF. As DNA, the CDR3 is TGTGCCAGCAGTGTCAGATCGGCAGGGCCTCCAGATACGCAGTATTTT.

The CDR3, as DNA: TGTGCCAGCAGCTCCCCATACAGGGGGCACGAAGCTTTCTTT. This translates into CASSSPYRGHEAFF. J is TRBJ1-1 and V is TRBV7-9; 9 bases are a match to TRBD1. The CDR3 loop spans 14 amino acids. Germline CDR1 SEHNR, CDR2 FQNEAQ (reference sequence). The V gene end was trimmed by 4 bases and the J gene end by 8 bases; junction bases not matched to a gene: 8.

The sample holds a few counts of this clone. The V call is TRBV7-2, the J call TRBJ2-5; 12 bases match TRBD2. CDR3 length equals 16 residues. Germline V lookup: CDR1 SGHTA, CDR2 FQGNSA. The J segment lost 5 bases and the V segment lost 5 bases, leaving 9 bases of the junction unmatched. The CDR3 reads CASSRLAGVWGETQYF. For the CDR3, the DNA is TGTGCCAGCAGCCGACTAGCGGGAGTTTGGGGTGAGACCCAGTACTTC.

This CDR3 is CASTPGTGFYGYTF. In DNA form, the CDR3 reads TGCGCCAGCACCCCCGGGACAGGGTTCTATGGCTACACCTTC. V is TRBV5-1 and J is TRBJ1-2, with 9 bases identical to TRBD1. The CDR3 covers 14 residues. Germline V gene lookup returns CDR1 SGHRS and CDR2 YFSETQ. V lost 6 bases to trimming and J lost 4 bases; unmatched junction nucleotides: 7. The entire variable domain, with the rest obtained from reference TRBV5-1 and TRBJ1-2, is as follows: KAGVTQTPRYLIKTRGQQVTLSCSPISGHRSVSWYQQTPGQGLQFLFEYFSETQRNKGNFPGRFSGRQFSNSRSEMNVSTLELGDSALYLCASTPGTGFYGYTFGSGTRLTVV.

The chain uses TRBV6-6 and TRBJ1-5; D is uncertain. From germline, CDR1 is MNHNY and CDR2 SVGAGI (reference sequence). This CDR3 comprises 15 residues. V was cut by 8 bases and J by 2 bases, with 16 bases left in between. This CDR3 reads CASGAPPSGNQPQHF. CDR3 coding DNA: TGTGCCAGCGGCGCCCCGCCAAGCGGCAATCAGCCCCAGCATTTT.

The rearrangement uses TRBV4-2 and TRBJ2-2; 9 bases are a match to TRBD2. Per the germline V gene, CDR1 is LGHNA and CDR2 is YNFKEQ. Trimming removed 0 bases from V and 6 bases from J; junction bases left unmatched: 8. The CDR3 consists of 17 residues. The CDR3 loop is CASSQDRAGGPSGELFF. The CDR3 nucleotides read TGTGCCAGCAGCCAAGACCGGGCGGGGGGGCCATCCGGGGAGCTGTTTTTT.

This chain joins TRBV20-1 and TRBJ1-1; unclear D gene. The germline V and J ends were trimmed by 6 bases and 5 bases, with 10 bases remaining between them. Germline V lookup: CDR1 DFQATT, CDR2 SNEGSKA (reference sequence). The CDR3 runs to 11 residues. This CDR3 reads CSAFGGTEAFF. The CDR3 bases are TGCAGTGCATTTGGCGGGACTGAAGCTTTCTTT.

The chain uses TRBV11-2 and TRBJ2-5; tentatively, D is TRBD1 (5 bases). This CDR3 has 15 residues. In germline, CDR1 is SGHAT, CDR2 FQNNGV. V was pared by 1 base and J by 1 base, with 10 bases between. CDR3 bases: TGTGCCAGCAGCTTAGGTTTAGGGGCCCAAGAGACCCAGTACTTC. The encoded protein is CASSLGLGAQETQYF.

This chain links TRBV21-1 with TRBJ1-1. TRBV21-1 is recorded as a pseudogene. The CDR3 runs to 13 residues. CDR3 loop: CAALIGGQTEAFF. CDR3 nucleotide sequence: TGTGCCGCCCTAATCGGGGGTCAGACTGAAGCTTTCTTT.

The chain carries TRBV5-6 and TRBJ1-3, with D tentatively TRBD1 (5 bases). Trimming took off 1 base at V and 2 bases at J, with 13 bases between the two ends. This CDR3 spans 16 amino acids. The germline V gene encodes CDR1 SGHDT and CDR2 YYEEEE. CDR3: CASSLRGRAAGNTIYF. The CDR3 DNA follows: TGTGCCAGCAGCTTGCGAGGCAGGGCGGCTGGAAACACCATATATTTT.

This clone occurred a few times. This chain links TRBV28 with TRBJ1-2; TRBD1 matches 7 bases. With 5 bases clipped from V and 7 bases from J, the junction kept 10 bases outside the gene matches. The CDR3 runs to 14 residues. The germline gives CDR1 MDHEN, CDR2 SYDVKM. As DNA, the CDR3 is TGTGCCAGCAGTCCCCCAGGGGGGATCATTGGCTACACCTTC. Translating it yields CASSPPGGIIGYTF.

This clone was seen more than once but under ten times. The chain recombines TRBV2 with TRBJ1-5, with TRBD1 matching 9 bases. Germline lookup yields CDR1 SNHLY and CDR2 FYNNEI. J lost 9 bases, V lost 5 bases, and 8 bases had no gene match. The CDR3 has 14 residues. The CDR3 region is CASSLLQGARPQHF. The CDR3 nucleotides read TGTGCCAGCAGTTTGTTACAGGGGGCGCGGCCCCAGCATTTT.

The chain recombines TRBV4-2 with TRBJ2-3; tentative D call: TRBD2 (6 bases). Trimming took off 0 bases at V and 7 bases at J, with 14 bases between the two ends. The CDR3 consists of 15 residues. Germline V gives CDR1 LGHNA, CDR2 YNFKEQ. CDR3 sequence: CASSQEPGRGNTQYF. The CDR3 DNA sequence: TGTGCCAGCAGCCAAGAGCCCGGGAGAGGCAATACGCAGTATTTT.

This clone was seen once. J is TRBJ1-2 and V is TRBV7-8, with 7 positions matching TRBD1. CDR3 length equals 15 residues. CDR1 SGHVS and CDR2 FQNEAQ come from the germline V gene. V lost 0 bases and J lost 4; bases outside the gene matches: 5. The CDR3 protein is CASSLAEGAGYGYTF. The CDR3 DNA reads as TGTGCCAGCAGCTTAGCGGAGGGGGCTGGCTATGGCTACACCTTC.

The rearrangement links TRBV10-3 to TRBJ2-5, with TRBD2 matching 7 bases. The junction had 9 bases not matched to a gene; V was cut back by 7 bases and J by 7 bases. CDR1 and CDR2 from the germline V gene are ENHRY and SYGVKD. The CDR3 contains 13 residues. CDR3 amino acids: CAIMGGDSGTQYF. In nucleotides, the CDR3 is TGTGCCATCATGGGGGGGGACTCCGGGACCCAGTACTTC.